The subject of this entry is one T cell receptor beta chain. This entry comes from a study of blood T cell repertoires in COVID-19. Turning to the study itself: Sites across the United States, Italy and Spain contributed samples from acute and convalescent COVID-19. T cells, B-cell-depleted T cells, or PBMCs supplied cDNA or gDNA.

The germline gives CDR1 MNHEY, CDR2 SVGAGI. This CDR3 spans 16 amino acids. With V trimmed by 3 bases and J by 8 bases, 14 bases remained unmatched. Original methodology: Estimates of nucleated cell counts were drawn from the amplification of reference gene primers. Libraries were prepared by immunoSEQ multiplex PCR; TCRdb keeps only in-frame clonotypes and omits some of them. V and J calls and clone size come straight from that table; D and trimming were deduced from the DNA. The table lists around 24,000 clones, around 90% of them singletons, with approximately 7.6% in the top ten. This chain links TRBV6-5 with TRBJ1-2; TRBD1 matches 8 bases. The source is a human donor in a cohort sampled during active COVID-19. The material sequenced was peripheral blood. CDR3 protein: CASSYGLTGGWSGYTF. The CDR3 region has the DNA TGTGCCAGCAGTTATGGGCTAACAGGGGGGTGGTCGGGCTACACCTTC.